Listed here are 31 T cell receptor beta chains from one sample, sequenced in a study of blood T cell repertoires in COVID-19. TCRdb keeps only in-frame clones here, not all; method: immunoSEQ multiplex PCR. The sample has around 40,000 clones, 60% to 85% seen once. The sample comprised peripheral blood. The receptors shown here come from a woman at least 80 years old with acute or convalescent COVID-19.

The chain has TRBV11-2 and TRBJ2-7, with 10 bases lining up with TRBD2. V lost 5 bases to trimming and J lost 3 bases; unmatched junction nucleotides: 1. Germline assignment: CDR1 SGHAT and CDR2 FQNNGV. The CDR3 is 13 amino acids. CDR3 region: CASSRTSGYEQYF. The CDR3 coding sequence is TGTGCCAGCAGCCGGACTAGCGGCTACGAGCAGTACTTC.

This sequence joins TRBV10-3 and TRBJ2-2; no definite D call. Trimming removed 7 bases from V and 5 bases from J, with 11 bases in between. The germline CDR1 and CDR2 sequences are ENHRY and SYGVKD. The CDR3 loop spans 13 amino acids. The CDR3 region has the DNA TGTGCCATCACAGAAGAGAGGACCGGGGAGCTGTTTTTT. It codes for CAITEERTGELFF.

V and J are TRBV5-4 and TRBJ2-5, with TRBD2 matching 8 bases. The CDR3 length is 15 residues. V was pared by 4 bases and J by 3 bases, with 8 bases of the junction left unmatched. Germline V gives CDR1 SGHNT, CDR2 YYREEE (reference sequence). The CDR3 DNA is TGTGCCAGCAGCACCCCCCCGGGAGGGAAAGAGACCCAGTACTTC. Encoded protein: CASSTPPGGKETQYF.

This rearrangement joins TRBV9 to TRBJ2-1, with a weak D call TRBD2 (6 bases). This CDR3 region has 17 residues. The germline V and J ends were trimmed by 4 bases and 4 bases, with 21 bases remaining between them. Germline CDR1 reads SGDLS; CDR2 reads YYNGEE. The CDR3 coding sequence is TGTGCCAGCAGCTCCCAAGCGGGCGGGAACCGTTACAATGAGCAGTTCTTC. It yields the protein CASSSQAGGNRYNEQFF.

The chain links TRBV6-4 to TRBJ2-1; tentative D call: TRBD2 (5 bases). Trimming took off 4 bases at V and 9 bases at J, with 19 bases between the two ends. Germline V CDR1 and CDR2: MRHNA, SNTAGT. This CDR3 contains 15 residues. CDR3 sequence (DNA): TGTGCCAGCAGTGTTGAGGGAGTAAGAGGGAGTGAGCAGTTCTTC. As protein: CASSVEGVRGSEQFF.

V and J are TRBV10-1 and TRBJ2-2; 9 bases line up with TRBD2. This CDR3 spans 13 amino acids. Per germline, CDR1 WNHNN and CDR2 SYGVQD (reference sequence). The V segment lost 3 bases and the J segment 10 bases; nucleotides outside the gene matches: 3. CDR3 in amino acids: CASSDSSGKELFF. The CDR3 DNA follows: TGCGCCAGCAGTGATTCTAGCGGGAAGGAGCTGTTTTTT.

In DNA form, the CDR3 reads TGTGCCAGCAGTTTCGGGAGGTCCTACAATGAGCAGTTCTTC. Amino acid sequence: CASSFGRSYNEQFF. V and J are TRBV6-5 and TRBJ2-1, with 7 bases identical to TRBD2. CDR3 length equals 14 residues. The germline V gene has CDR1 MNHEY and CDR2 SVGAGI. The J segment lost 1 base and the V segment lost 4 bases, leaving 1 base of the junction unmatched.

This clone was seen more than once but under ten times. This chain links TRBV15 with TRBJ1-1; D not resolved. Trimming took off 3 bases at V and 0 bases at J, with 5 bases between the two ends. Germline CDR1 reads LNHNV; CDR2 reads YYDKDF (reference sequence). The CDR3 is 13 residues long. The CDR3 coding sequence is TGTGCCACCAGCAGGAGAATGAACACTGAAGCTTTCTTT. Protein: CATSRRMNTEAFF.

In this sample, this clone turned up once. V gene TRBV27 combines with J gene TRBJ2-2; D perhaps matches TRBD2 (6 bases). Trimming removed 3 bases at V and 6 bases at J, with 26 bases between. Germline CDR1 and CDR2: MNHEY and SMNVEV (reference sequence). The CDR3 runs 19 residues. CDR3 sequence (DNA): TGTGCCAGCAGTTTTGATGGGGTCGGGTGGCAGGGAGGAGCCGGGGAGCTGTTTTTT. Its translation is CASSFDGVGWQGGAGELFF.

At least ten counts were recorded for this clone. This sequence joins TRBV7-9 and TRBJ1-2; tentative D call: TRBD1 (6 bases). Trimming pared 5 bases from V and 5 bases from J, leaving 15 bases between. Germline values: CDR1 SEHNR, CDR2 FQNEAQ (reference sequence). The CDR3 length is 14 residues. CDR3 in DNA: TGTGCCAGCAGCGTCCGGGGGGCTCGGTATGGCTACACCTTC. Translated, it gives CASSVRGARYGYTF.

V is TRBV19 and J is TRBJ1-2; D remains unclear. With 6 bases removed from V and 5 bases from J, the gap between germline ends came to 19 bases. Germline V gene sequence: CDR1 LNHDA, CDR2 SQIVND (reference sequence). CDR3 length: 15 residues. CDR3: CASSGQKLRSYGYTF. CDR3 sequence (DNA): TGTGCCAGTAGCGGTCAAAAGCTTCGGAGTTATGGCTACACCTTC. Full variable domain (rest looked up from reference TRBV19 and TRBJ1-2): DGGITQSPKYLFRKEGQNVTLSCEQNLNHDAMYWYRQDPGQGLRLIYYSQIVNDFQKGDIAEGYSVSREKKESFPLTVTSAQKNPTAFYLCASSGQKLRSYGYTFGSGTRLTVV.

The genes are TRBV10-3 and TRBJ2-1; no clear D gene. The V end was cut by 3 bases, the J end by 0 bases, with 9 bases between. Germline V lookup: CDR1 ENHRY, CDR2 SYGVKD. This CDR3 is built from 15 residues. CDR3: CAISEPGSSYNEQFF. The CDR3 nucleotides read TGTGCCATCAGTGAACCGGGTAGCTCCTACAATGAGCAGTTCTTC.

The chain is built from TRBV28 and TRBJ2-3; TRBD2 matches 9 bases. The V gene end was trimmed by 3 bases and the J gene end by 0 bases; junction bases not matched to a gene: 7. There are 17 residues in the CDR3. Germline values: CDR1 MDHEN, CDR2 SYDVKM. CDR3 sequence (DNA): TGTGCCAGCAGTTTGCTGCTAGCGGGGCAAAGCACAGATACGCAGTATTTT. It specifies CASSLLLAGQSTDTQYF.

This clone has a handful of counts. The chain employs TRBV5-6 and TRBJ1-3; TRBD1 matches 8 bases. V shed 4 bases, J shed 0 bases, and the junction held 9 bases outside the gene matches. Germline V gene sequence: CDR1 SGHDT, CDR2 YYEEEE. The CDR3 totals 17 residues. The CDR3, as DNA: TGTGCCAGCAGCGGGGGAGGGACAGGTTTCTCTGGAAACACCATATATTTT. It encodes CASSGGGTGFSGNTIYF.

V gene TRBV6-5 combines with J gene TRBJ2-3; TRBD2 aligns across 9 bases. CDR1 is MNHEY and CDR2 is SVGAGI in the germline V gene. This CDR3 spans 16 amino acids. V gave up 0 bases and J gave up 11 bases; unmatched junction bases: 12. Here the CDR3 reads CASSYSSAGGGLGQYF. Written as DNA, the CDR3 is TGTGCCAGCAGTTACTCAAGCGCGGGAGGGGGACTCGGGCAGTATTTT.

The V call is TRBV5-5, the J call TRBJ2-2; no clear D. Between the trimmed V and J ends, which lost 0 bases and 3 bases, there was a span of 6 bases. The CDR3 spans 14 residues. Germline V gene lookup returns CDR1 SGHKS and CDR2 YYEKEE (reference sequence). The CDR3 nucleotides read TGTGCCAGCAGCTTGGCGGTAGACACCGGGGAGCTGTTTTTT. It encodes CASSLAVDTGELFF.

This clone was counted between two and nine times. CDR3 DNA sequence: TGTGCCTGGAGTGGTAGGGGGCCTGAGCAGTTCTTC. Amino acids: CAWSGRGPEQFF. This chain uses TRBV30 with TRBJ2-1; 7 bases agree with TRBD1. This CDR3 contains 12 residues. V shed 1 base, J shed 9 bases, and the junction held 3 bases outside the gene matches. CDR1 is GTSNPN, CDR2 SVGIG, per germline (reference sequence).

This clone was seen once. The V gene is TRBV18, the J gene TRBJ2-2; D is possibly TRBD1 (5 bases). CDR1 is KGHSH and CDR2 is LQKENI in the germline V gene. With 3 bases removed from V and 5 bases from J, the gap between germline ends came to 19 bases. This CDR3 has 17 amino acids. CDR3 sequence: CASSPVQTVTPTGELFF. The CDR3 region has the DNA TGTGCCAGCTCACCGGTGCAGACAGTAACTCCAACCGGGGAGCTGTTTTTT.

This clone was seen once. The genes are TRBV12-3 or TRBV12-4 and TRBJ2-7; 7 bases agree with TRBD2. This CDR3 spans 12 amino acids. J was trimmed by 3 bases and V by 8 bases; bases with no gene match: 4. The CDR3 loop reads CASGSGNYEQYF. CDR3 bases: TGTGCCAGCGGGAGCGGGAACTACGAGCAGTACTTC.

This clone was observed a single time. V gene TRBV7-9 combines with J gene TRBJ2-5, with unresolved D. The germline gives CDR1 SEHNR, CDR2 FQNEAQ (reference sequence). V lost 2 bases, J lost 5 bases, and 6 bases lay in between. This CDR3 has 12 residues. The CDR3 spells CASSLPSETQYF. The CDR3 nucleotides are TGTGCCAGCAGCTTACCGTCTGAGACCCAGTACTTC.

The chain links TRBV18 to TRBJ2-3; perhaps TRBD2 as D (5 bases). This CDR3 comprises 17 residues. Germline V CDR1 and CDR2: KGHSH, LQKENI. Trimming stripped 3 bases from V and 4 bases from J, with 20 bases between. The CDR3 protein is CASSPSRGGRWPDTQYF. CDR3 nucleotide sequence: TGTGCCAGCTCACCTTCCAGAGGCGGGCGGTGGCCAGATACGCAGTATTTT.

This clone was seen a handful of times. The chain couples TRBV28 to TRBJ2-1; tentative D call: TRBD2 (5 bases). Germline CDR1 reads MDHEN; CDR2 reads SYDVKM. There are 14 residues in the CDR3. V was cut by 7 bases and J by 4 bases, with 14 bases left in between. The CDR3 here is CASKRADAYNEQFF. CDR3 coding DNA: TGTGCCAGCAAAAGAGCGGACGCGTACAATGAGCAGTTCTTC.

The CDR3 DNA follows: TGTGCCAGCAGCAAGGTAGGGGGCGCAGGCTACACCTTC. Translating gives CASSKVGGAGYTF. The chain recombines TRBV21-1 with TRBJ1-2; the DNA was not used to check the table's D call, TRBD1. TRBV21-1 is a documented pseudogene. This CDR3 is built from 13 residues.

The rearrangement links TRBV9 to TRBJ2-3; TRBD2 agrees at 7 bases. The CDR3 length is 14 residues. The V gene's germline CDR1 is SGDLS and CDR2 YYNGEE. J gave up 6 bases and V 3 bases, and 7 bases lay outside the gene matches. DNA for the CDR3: TGTGCCAGCAGCGCGGGGGGAGGGCCTGATACGCAGTATTTT. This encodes CASSAGGGPDTQYF.

The CDR3 DNA reads as TGTGCCAGCAGTTTATACGGGAGACTTTACGAGCAGTACTTC. Translated, it gives CASSLYGRLYEQYF. V and J are TRBV27 and TRBJ2-7; perhaps TRBD2 as D (6 bases). V shed 1 base and J shed 4 bases, with 11 bases lying between them. The CDR3 is made up of 14 amino acids. Germline CDR1 reads MNHEY; CDR2 reads SMNVEV (reference sequence).

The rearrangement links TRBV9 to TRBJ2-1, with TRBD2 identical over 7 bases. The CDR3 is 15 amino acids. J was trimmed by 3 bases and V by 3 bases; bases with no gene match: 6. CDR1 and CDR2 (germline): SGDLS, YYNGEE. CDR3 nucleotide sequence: TGTGCCAGCAGCGCCACTAGCGAATACTACAATGAGCAGTTCTTC. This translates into CASSATSEYYNEQFF. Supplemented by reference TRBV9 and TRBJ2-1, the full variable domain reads DSGVTQTPKHLITATGQRVTLRCSPRSGDLSVYWYQQSLDQGLQFLIQYYNGEERAKGNILERFSAQQFPDLHSELNLSSLELGDSALYFCASSATSEYYNEQFFGPGTRLTVL.

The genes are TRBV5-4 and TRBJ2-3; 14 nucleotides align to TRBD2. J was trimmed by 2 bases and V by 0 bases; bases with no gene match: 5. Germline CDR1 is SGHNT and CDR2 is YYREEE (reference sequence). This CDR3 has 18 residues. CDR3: CASSLAGLAGGLTDTQYF. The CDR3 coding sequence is TGTGCCAGCAGCTTGGCTGGACTAGCGGGAGGTCTCACAGATACGCAGTATTTT.

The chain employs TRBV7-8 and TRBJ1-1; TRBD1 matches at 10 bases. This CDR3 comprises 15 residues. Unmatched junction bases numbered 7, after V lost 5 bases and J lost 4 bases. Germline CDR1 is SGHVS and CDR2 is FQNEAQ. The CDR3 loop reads CASSPGTGVFTEAFF. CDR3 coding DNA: TGTGCCAGCAGCCCCGGGACAGGGGTTTTCACTGAAGCTTTCTTT. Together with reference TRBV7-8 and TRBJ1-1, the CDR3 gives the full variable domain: GAGVSQSPRYKVAKRGQDVALRCDPISGHVSLFWYQQALGQGPEFLTYFQNEAQLDKSGLPSDRFFAERPEGSVSTLKIQRTQQEDSAVYLCASSPGTGVFTEAFFGQGTRLTVV.

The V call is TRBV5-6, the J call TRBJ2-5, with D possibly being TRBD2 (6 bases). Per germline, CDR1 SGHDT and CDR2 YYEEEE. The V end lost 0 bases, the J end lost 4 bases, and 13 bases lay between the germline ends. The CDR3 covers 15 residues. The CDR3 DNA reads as TGTGCCAGCAGCTTGGCCAGGAGGGCGGGAGAGACCCAGTACTTC. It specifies CASSLARRAGETQYF.

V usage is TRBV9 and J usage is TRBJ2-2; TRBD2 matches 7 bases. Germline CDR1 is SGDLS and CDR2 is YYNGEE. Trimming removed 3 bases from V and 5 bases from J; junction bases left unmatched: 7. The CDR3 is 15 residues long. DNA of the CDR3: TGTGCCAGCAGCGGCGGCGGGAGTAGGACCGGGGAGCTGTTTTTT. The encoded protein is CASSGGGSRTGELFF.

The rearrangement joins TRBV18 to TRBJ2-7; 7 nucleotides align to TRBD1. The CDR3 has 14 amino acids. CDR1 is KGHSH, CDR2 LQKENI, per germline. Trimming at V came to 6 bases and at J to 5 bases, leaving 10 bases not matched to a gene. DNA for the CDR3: TGTGCCAGCTCGCGAGACAGGGCTCAGAACGAGCAGTACTTC. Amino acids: CASSRDRAQNEQYF. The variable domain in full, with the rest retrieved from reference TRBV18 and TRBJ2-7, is NAGVMQNPRHLVRRRGQEARLRCSPMKGHSHVYWYRQLPEEGLKFMVYLQKENIIDESGMPKERFSAEFPKEGPSILRIQQVVRGDSAAYFCASSRDRAQNEQYFGPGTRLTVT.